The rows below give T cell receptor beta chains drawn from one sample of a study of blood T cells in healthy people across ages. TCRdb processed the 5' RACE reads anew with MiXCR; each CDR3 protein has one entry. The sample has 1.8 million or so distinct CDR3 sequences; around 42% are singletons. The sample was blood. The origin of the receptors is a human donor in good health. Both conserved end residues are part of each CDR3. The D gene is left open where the match is weak. The size of a clone is reported for some rows only, either as once, few or many, or as a class for expanded clones.

NA | TRBJ2-3 | TRBV20-1 | NA | CSASLPSGPFPDTQYF | TGCAGTGCTAGCCTCCCGTCGGGACCCTTCCCAGATACGCAGTATTTT
few | TRBJ2-7 | TRBV29-1 | TRBD1 | CSAGGNEQYF | TGCAGCGCAGGGGGTAACGAGCAGTACTTC
NA | TRBJ1-2 | TRBV20-1 | NA | CSAREPRFLYGYTF | TGCAGTGCTAGAGAACCCAGGTTTCTATATGGCTACACCTTC
NA | TRBJ1-1 | TRBV7-9 | NA | CASSLSRSPEGEAFF | TGTGCCAGCAGCTTAAGTCGGTCCCCTGAGGGGGAAGCTTTCTTT
NA | TRBJ2-3 | TRBV3-1 | NA | CASSLKGPLTGVAPDTQYF | TGTGCCAGCAGCCTAAAAGGGCCCCTAACGGGGGTCGCCCCAGATACGCAGTATTTT
NA | TRBJ2-1 | TRBV12-3/TRBV12-4 | TRBD2 | CASSSRPSGGANEQFF | TGTGCCAGCAGTTCACGTCCTAGCGGGGGGGCAAATGAGCAGTTCTTC
few | TRBJ1-1 | TRBV28 | NA | CASSLIAGGTEAFF | TGTGCCAGCAGTTTGATCGCCGGAGGTACTGAAGCTTTCTTT
NA | TRBJ2-5 | TRBV7-9 | NA | CASSPKGLGETQYF | TGTGCCAGCAGCCCGAAGGGGCTAGGAGAGACCCAGTACTTC
NA | TRBJ1-1 | TRBV20-1 | NA | CSAPRGLPEAFF | TGCAGTGCCCCGAGAGGATTACCTGAAGCTTTCTTT
NA | TRBJ2-1 | TRBV7-2 | TRBD1 | CASSFISGTEFYNEQFF | TGTGCCAGCAGCTTCATCTCCGGGACAGAGTTCTACAATGAGCAGTTCTTC
few | TRBJ2-7 | TRBV29-1 | TRBD1 | CSVEDSGQGPPYEQYF | TGCAGCGTTGAAGATTCCGGACAGGGCCCACCCTACGAGCAGTACTTC
few | TRBJ2-3 | TRBV4-3 | TRBD2 | CASSQDFTSGTSTDTQYF | TGCGCCAGCAGCCAAGATTTCACTAGCGGGACTAGCACAGATACGCAGTATTTT
NA | TRBJ2-1 | TRBV7-2 | TRBD2 | CASSSRRGGISSYNEQFF | TGTGCCAGCAGCTCCCGCCGGGGGGGGATAAGCTCCTACAATGAGCAGTTCTTC
few | TRBJ1-5 | TRBV7-9 | NA | CASSLEAHYSNQPQHF | TGTGCCAGCAGTTTAGAGGCACACTATAGCAATCAGCCCCAGCATTTT
NA | TRBJ1-2 | TRBV10-2 | NA | CASSPLGLWDNSNYGYTF | TGCGCCAGCAGCCCGTTGGGTCTCTGGGACAACTCTAACTATGGCTACACCTTC
NA | TRBJ2-4 | TRBV5-1 | TRBD1 | CASSLEGQGVYNEQYF | TGCGCCAGCAGCTTGGAAGGACAGGGTGTGTACAATGAGCAGTACTTC
NA | TRBJ1-6 | TRBV9 | NA | CASSVDPTAYSPLHF | TGTGCCAGCAGCGTAGATCCGACAGCCTATTCACCCCTCCACTTT
NA | TRBJ2-3 | TRBV4-3 | TRBD2 | CASSPTTSGVDTQYF | TGCGCCAGCAGCCCGACCACTAGCGGGGTGGATACGCAGTATTTT
NA | TRBJ2-5 | TRBV10-3 | TRBD2 | CATLSGRGTQYF | TGTGCCACCCTTAGCGGGCGAGGGACCCAGTACTTC
NA | TRBJ2-3 | TRBV4-1 | TRBD2 | CASSQDGLAGFTDTQYF | TGCGCCAGTAGCCAAGATGGGCTAGCGGGGTTTACAGATACGCAGTATTTT
NA | TRBJ2-3 | TRBV7-6 | TRBD1 | CASSPGQGMTDTQYF | TGTGCCAGCAGCCCAGGACAGGGGATGACAGATACGCAGTATTTT
NA | TRBJ1-2 | TRBV29-1 | NA | CSVAAPLGGYTF | TGCAGCGTTGCCGCACCTTTGGGCGGCTACACCTTC
NA | TRBJ2-3 | TRBV7-2 | NA | CASSLSPYTDTQYF | TGTGCCAGCAGCTTATCCCCATACACAGATACGCAGTATTTT
NA | TRBJ2-2 | TRBV29-1 | TRBD2 | CSVATSGDTGELFF | TGCAGCGTTGCGACTAGCGGGGACACCGGGGAGCTGTTTTTT
few | TRBJ1-2 | TRBV7-3 | NA | CASSKGPPSYGYTF | TGTGCCAGCTCGAAAGGGCCCCCGAGTTATGGCTACACCTTC
NA | TRBJ1-1 | TRBV10-3 | TRBD1 | CAISEGGWDTEAFF | TGTGCCATCAGTGAAGGGGGCTGGGACACTGAAGCTTTCTTT
NA | TRBJ2-3 | TRBV27 | NA | CASREGGALPQYF | TGTGCCAGCAGGGAGGGCGGGGCCCTTCCGCAGTATTTT
NA | TRBJ1-2 | TRBV10-3 | NA | CAITYRTDANYGYTF | TGTGCCATCACTTACAGGACCGATGCTAACTATGGCTACACCTTC
few | TRBJ2-7 | TRBV11-3 | TRBD1 | CASSSSPRTGGVEQYF | TGTGCCAGCAGTTCATCCCCCCGGACAGGGGGAGTCGAGCAGTACTTC
NA | TRBJ1-5 | TRBV5-1 | NA | CASSLGTVDNQPQHF | TGCGCCAGCAGCTTGGGGACAGTGGACAATCAGCCCCAGCATTTT
NA | TRBJ2-7 | TRBV21-1 | NA | CASSKKDRGLHEQYF | TGTGCCAGCAGCAAGAAGGACAGGGGGCTGCACGAGCAGTACTTC
NA | TRBJ1-2 | TRBV4-1 | TRBD1 | CASSQPGQGAGYGYTF | TGCGCCAGCAGCCAACCAGGGCAGGGGGCAGGGTATGGCTACACCTTC
few | TRBJ2-6 | TRBV6-5 | NA | CASSRMVSGANVLAF | TGTGCCAGCAGCCGGATGGTCTCTGGAGCCAACGTCCTGGCTTTC
NA | TRBJ2-4 | TRBV15 | NA | CAASRVEDKNIQYF | TGTGCCGCAAGTCGGGTGGAGGACAAAAACATTCAGTACTTC
many | TRBJ2-1 | TRBV5-1 | NA | CASSLGGGLDEQFF | TGTGCCAGCAGCTTAGGGGGGGGCTTAGATGAGCAGTTCTTC
once | TRBJ1-4 | TRBV6-1 | NA | CASRDSPNEKLFF | TGTGCCAGCAGGGACAGCCCTAATGAAAAACTGTTTTTT
NA | TRBJ2-7 | TRBV20-1 | NA | CSASRRARAPDEQYF | TGCAGTGCTAGCCGCCGGGCCCGGGCGCCCGACGAGCAGTACTTC
NA | TRBJ2-3 | TRBV11-2 | NA | CASSLGETSTDTQYF | TGTGCCAGCAGCTTAGGTGAAACTAGCACAGATACGCAGTATTTT
NA | TRBJ2-5 | TRBV20-1 | TRBD2 | CSARDRIAGLKTQYF | TGCAGTGCTAGAGATCGGATAGCGGGGTTGAAGACCCAGTACTTC
NA | TRBJ1-2 | TRBV7-9 | NA | CASSLDRAIYGYTF | TGTGCCAGCAGCTTAGATCGGGCCATCTATGGCTACACCTTC
few | TRBJ1-5 | TRBV20-1 | NA | CSARGQADQPQHF | TGCAGTGCTAGAGGACAGGCGGATCAGCCCCAGCATTTT
few | TRBJ2-3 | TRBV5-5 | NA | CASTETASKDTQYF | TGTGCCAGCACCGAGACAGCTTCGAAAGATACGCAGTATTTT
NA | TRBJ1-2 | TRBV29-1 | NA | CSVDSGGWYGYTF | TGCAGCGTTGATTCCGGGGGATGGTATGGCTACACCTTC
few | TRBJ2-1 | TRBV7-9 | TRBD2 | CASSWLAGGPGEQFF | TGTGCCAGCAGCTGGTTAGCGGGGGGGCCGGGTGAGCAGTTCTTC
few | TRBJ2-3 | TRBV15 | NA | CVTSREGSEDTQYF | TGTGTCACCAGCCGAGAGGGAAGCGAGGATACGCAGTATTTT